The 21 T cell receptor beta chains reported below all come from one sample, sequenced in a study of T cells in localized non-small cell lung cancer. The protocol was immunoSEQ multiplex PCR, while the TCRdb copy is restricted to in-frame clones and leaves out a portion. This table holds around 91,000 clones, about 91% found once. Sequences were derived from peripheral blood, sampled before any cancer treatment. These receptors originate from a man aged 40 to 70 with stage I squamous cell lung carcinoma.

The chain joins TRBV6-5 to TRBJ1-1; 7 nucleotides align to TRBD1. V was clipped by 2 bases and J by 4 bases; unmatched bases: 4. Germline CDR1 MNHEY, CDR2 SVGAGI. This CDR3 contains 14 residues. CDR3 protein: CASSYEDRTTEAFF. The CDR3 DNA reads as TGTGCCAGCAGTTACGAGGACAGGACCACTGAAGCTTTCTTT.

The CDR3: CASRIQPQHF. The DNA for the CDR3 is TGTGCCAGCAGAATCCAGCCCCAGCATTTT. This chain joins TRBV25-1 and TRBJ1-5; no clear D gene. Germline assignment: CDR1 MGHDK and CDR2 SYGVNS. The V end lost 6 bases, the J end lost 7 bases, and 4 bases lay between the germline ends. The CDR3 runs to 10 residues.

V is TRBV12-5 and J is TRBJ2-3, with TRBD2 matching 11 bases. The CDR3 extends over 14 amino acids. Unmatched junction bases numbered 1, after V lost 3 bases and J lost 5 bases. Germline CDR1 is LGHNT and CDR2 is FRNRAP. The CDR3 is CASGFSGGVDTQYF. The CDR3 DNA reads TGTGCTAGTGGTTTTAGCGGGGGGGTAGATACGCAGTATTTT.

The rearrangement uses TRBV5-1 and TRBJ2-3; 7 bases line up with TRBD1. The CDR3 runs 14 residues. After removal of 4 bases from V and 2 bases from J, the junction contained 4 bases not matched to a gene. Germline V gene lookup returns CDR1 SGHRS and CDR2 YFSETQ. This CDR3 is CASSPGTATDTQYF. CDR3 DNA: TGCGCCAGCAGCCCCGGGACAGCCACAGATACGCAGTATTTT.

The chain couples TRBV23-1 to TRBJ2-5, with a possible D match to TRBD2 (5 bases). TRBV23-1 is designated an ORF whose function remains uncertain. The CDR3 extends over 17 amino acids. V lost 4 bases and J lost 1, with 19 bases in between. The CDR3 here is CASSPYPKMAGQETQYF. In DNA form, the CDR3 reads TGCGCCAGCAGTCCCTACCCCAAAATGGCGGGCCAAGAGACCCAGTACTTC.

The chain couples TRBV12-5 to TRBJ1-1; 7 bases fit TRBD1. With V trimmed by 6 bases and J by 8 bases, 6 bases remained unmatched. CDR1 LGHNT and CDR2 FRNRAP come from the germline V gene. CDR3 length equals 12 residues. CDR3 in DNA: TGTGCTAGTGGCGAGAGGACAGGAGAAGCTTTCTTT. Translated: CASGERTGEAFF.

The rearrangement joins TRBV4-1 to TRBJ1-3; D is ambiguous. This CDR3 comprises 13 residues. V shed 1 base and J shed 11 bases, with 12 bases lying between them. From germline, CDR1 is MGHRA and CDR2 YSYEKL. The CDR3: CASSQGLQRSIYF. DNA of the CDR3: TGCGCCAGCAGCCAAGGATTACAGAGGTCCATATATTTT.

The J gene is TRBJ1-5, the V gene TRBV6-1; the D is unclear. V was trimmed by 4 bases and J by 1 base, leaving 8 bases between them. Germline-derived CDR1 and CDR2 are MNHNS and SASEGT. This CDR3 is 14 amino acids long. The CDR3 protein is CASSVTASNQPQHF. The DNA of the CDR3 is TGTGCCAGCAGTGTTACAGCGAGCAATCAGCCCCAGCATTTT.

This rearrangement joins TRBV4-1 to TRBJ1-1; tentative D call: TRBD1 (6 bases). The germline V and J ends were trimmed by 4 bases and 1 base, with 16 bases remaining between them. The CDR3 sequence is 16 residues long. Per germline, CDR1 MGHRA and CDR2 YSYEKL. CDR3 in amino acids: CASSLEGGGGNTEAFF. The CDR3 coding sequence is TGCGCCAGCAGCCTCGAGGGGGGAGGAGGGAACACTGAAGCTTTCTTT.

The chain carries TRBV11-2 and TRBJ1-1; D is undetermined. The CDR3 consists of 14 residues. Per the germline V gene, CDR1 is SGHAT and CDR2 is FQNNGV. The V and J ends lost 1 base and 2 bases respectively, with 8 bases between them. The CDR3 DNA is TGTGCCAGCAGCTTAGCCTTAATAAACACTGAAGCTTTCTTT. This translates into CASSLALINTEAFF. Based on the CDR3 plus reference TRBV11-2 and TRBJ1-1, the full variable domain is EAGVAQSPRYKIIEKRQSVAFWCNPISGHATLYWYQQILGQGPKLLIQFQNNGVVDDSQLPKDRFSAERLKGVDSTLKIQPAKLEDSAVYLCASSLALINTEAFFGQGTRLTVV.

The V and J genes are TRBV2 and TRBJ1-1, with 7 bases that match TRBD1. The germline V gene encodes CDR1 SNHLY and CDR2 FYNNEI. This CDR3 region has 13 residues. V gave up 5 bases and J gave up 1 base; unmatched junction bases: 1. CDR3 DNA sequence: TGTGCCAGCAGTTGGACAGGGAACACTGAAGCTTTCTTT. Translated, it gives CASSWTGNTEAFF.

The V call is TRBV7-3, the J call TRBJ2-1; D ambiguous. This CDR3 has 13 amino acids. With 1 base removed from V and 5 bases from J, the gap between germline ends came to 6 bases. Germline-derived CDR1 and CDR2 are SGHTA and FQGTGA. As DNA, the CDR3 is TGTGCCAGCAGCTTAAATGCGAACAATGAGCAGTTCTTC. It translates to CASSLNANNEQFF.

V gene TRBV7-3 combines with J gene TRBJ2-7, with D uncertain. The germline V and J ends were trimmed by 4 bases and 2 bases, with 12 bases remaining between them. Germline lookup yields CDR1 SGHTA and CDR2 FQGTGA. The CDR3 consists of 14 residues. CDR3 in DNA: TGTGCCAGCAGCTCGGGCCAGAATACCTACGAGCAGTACTTC. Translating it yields CASSSGQNTYEQYF.

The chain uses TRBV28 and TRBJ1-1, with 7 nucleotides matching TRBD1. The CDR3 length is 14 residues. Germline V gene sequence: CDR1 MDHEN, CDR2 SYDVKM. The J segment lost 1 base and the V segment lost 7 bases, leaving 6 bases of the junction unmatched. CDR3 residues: CASNYGQANTEAFF. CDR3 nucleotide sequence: TGTGCCAGCAACTATGGACAGGCGAACACTGAAGCTTTCTTT.

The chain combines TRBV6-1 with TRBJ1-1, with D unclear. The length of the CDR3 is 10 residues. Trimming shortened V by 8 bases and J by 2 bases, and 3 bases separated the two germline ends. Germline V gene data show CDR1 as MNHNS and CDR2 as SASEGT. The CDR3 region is CASRNTEAFF. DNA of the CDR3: TGTGCCAGCCGAAACACTGAAGCTTTCTTT.

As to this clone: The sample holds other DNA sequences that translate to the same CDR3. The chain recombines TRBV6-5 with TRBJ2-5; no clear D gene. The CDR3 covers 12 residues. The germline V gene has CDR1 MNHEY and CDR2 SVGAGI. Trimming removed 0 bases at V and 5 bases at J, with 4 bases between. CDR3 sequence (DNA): TGTGCCAGCAGTTACTCGGGGGAGACCCAGTACTTC. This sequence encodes CASSYSGETQYF.

The CDR3 DNA is TGTGCCAGCTTCCCCTCCTACAATGAGCAGTTCTTC. It yields the protein CASFPSYNEQFF. The chain is built from TRBV19 and TRBJ2-1; no clear D. CDR1 and CDR2 from the germline V gene are LNHDA and SQIVND (reference sequence). Between the trimmed V and J ends, which lost 9 bases and 0 bases, there was a span of 6 bases. The length of the CDR3 is 12 residues.

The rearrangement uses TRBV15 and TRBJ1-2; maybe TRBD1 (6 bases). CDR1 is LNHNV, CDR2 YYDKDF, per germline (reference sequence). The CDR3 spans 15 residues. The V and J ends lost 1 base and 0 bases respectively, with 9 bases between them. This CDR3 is CATSRGQAPNYGYTF. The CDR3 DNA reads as TGTGCCACCAGCAGAGGACAGGCACCTAACTATGGCTACACCTTC.

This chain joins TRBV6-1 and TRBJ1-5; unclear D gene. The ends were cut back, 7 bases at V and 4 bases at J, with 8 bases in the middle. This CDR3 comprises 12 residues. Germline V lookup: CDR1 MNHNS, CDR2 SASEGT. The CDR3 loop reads CASKDINQPQHF. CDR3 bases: TGTGCCAGCAAAGACATTAATCAGCCCCAGCATTTT.

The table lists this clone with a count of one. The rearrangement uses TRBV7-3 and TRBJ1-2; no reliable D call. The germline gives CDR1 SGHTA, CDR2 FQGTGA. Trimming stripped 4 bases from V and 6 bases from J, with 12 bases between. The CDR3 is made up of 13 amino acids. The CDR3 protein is CASSSSGQDGYTF. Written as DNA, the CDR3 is TGTGCCAGCAGCTCCTCAGGTCAGGATGGCTACACCTTC.

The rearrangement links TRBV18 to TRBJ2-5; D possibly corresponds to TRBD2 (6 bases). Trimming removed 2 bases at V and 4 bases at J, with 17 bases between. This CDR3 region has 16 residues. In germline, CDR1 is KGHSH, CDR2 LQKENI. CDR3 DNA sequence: TGTGCCAGCTCACCATATTTAGCGGCTCGAGGAGAGACCCAGTACTTC. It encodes CASSPYLAARGETQYF.